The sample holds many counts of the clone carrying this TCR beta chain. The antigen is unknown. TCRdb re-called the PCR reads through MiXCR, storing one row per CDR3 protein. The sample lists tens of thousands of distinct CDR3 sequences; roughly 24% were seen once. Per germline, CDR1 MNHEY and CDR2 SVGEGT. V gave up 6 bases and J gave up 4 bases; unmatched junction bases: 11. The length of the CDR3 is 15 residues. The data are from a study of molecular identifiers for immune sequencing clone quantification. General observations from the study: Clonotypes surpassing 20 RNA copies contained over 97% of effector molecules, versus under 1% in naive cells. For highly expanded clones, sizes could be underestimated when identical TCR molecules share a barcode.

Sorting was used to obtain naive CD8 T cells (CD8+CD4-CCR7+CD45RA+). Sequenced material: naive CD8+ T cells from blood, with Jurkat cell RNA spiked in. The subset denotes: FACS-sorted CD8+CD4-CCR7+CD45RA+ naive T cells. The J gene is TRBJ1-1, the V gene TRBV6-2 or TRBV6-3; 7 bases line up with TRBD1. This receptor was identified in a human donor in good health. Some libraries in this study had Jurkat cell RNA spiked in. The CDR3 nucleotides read TGTGCCAGCAGAACAGGGGCCGGACTAGGCACTGAAGCTTTCTTT. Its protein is CASRTGAGLGTEAFF.